The subject of this entry is one T cell receptor (beta chain). Its target is unknown. V lost 3 bases, J lost 2 bases, and 10 bases lay in between. CDR1 is GTSNPN and CDR2 is SVGIG in the germline V gene (reference sequence). The CDR3 loop spans 13 amino acids. Vbeta (60) and Jbeta (13) primers were used in the PCR. Method: immunoSEQ multiplex PCR; TCRdb's copy keeps in-frame clones and lacks some. The table has over 150,000 clones, over 70% seen once. The data were taken from a study of cytomegalovirus exposure and HLA in healthy donors. Study conclusions and caveats: The authors later found TCR association rates varying by HLA locus, with DRB1 most and HLA-C fewest. A few of the chains that were CMV-associated were confirmed in vitro to be specific for CMV antigens. From TCR beta sequences, most subjects' HLA-A and HLA-B alleles were reportedly predicted accurately.

The sample was PBMCs. The rearrangement links TRBV30 to TRBJ1-1; D possibly corresponds to TRBD1 (6 bases). The TCR was taken from a male donor in good health and CMV-seronegative. CDR3 coding DNA: TGTGCCTGGAGGATAGGGGGAAACACTGAAGCTTTCTTT. It specifies CAWRIGGNTEAFF.